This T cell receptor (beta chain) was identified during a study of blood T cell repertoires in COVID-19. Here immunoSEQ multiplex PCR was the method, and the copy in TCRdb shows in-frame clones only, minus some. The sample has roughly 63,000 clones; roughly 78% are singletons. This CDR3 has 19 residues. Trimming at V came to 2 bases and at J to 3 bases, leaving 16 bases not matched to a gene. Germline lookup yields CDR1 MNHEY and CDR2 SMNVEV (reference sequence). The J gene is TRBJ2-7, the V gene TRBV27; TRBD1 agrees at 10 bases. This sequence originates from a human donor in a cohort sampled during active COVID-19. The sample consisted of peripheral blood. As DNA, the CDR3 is TGTGCCAGCAGTTTACGACAGGGGGCTAATATTGATTTCCTCTACGAGCAGTACTTC. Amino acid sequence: CASSLRQGANIDFLYEQYF.